This T cell receptor (beta chain) was retrieved from a study of radiation and T cells in renal cell carcinoma. Notes on the study in general: Pretreatment tumor biopsies were lacking, so baseline clonotypes are unknown. From baseline, blood top tumor clonotypes peaked at 2 weeks post-radiation.

This clone was picked up a small number of times. What it binds is not known. Sequencing was performed with immunoSEQ multiplex PCR; in TCRdb, only in-frame clones are kept and a portion is missing. The profile shows 45,000 to 55,000 clones, 80% of them singletons. The CDR3 spans 15 residues. V lost 7 bases and J lost 6; bases outside the gene matches: 13. CDR1 is GTSNPN, CDR2 SVGIG, per germline (reference sequence). Regarding time point: blood 2 weeks post-SBRT. Treatment reported: 15 Gy SBRT to primary tumor, nephrectomy 4 weeks later. This renal cell carcinoma was of the clear cell type. J is TRBJ1-5 and V is TRBV30; TRBD1 matches at 9 bases. This clonotype originated in a woman in her 70s with renal cell carcinoma. This specimen consisted of blood, obtained from a patient whose treatment included radiotherapy and nephrectomy. CDR3 sequence: CAFPRDREESQPQHF. The CDR3 DNA is TGTGCCTTCCCTCGGGACAGGGAAGAGAGTCAGCCCCAGCATTTT.